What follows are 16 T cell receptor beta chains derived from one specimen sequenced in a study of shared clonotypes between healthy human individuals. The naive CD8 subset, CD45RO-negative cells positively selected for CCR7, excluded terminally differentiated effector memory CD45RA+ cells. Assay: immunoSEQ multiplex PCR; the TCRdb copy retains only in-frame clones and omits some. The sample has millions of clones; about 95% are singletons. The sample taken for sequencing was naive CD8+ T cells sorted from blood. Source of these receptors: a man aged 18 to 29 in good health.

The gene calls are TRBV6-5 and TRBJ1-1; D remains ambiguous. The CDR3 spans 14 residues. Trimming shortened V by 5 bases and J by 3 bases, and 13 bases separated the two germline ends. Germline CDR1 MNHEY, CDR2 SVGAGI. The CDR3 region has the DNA TGTGCCAGCAGTCGACGCGAGTTGGACACTGAAGCTTTCTTT. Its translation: CASSRRELDTEAFF.

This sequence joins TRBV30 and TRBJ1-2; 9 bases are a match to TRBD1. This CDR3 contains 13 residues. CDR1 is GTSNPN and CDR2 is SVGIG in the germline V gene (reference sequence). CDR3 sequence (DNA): TGTGTCCGCTCCGGGACAGGGAACTATGGCTACACCTTC. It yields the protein CVRSGTGNYGYTF. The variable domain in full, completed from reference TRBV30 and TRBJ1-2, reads SQTIHQWPATLVQPVGSPLSLECTVEGTSNPNLYWYRQAAGRGLQLLFYSVGIGQISSEVPQNLSASRPQDRQFILSSKKLLLSDSGFYLCVRSGTGNYGYTFGSGTRLTVV.

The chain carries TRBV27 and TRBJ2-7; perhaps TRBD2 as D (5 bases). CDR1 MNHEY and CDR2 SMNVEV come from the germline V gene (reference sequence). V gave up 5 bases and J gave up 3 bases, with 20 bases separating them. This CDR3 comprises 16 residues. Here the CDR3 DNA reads TGTGCCAGCAGTCCCACCTCTTTTGCGGGCTTCTACGAGCAGTACTTC. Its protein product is CASSPTSFAGFYEQYF.

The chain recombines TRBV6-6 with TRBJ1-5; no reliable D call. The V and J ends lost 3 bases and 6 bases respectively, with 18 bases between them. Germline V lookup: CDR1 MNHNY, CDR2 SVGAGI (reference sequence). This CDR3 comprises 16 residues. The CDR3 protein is CASSYWQPGPLQPQHF. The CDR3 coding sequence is TGTGCCAGCAGTTATTGGCAACCAGGCCCCCTTCAGCCCCAGCATTTT.

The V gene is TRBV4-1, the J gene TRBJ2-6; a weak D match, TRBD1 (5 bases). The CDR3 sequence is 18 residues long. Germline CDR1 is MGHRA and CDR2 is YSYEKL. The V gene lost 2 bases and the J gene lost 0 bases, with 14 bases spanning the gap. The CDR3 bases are TGCGCCAGCAGCCAAATCGCCCAGGGATTCTCTGGGGCCAACGTCCTGACTTTC. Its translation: CASSQIAQGFSGANVLTF.

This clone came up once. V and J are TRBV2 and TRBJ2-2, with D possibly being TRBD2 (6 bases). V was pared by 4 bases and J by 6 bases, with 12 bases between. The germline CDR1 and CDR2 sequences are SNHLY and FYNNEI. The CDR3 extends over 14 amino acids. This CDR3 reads CASSGFGGSGELFF. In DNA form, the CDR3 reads TGTGCCAGCAGTGGATTTGGAGGGTCCGGGGAGCTGTTTTTT.

DNA of the CDR3: TGTGCCAGCAGCTTAACGGCAGGGCCCTTCTCTGGGGCCAACGTCCTGACTTTC. Its translation is CASSLTAGPFSGANVLTF. The chain couples TRBV7-9 to TRBJ2-6; D possibly corresponds to TRBD1 (5 bases). The length of the CDR3 is 18 residues. V was shortened by 2 bases and J by 0 bases, with 14 bases between the two germline ends. The germline CDR1 and CDR2 sequences are SEHNR and FQNEAQ (reference sequence).

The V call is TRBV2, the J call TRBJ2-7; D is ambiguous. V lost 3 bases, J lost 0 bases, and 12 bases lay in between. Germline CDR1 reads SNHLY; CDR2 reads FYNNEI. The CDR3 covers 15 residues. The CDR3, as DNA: TGTGCCAGCAGTGATGTCCTAGAGAACTCCTACGAGCAGTACTTC. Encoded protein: CASSDVLENSYEQYF.

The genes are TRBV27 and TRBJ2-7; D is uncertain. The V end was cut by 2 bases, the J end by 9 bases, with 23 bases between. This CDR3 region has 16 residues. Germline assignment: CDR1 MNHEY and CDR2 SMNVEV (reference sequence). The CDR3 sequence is CASSLPRPDHLVGQYF. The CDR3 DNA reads TGTGCCAGCAGTTTACCGAGACCTGATCACCTCGTCGGGCAGTACTTC.

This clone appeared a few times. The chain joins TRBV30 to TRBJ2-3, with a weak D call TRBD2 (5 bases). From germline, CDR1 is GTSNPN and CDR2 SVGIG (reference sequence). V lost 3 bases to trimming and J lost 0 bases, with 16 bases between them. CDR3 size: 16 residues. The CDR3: CAWSGPAGLSTDTQYF. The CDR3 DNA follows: TGTGCCTGGAGCGGACCCGCGGGCCTCAGCACAGATACGCAGTATTTT.

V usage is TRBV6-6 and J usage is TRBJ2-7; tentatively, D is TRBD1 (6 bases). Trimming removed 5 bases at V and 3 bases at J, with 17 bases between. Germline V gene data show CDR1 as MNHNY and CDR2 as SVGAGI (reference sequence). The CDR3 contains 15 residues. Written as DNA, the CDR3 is TGTGCCAGCAGTACAAAGACAGGAGTACACTACGAGCAGTACTTC. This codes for CASSTKTGVHYEQYF.

This chain's CDR3 is CASDRRGGAGEQFF. The CDR3, as DNA: TGTGCCAGCGATAGAAGAGGGGGGGCAGGGGAGCAGTTCTTC. The rearrangement uses TRBV28 and TRBJ2-1, with a tentative D call TRBD2 (7 bases). This CDR3 has 14 amino acids. Per germline, CDR1 MDHEN and CDR2 SYDVKM. Deletions cut 8 bases from V and 10 bases from J, with 21 bases between.

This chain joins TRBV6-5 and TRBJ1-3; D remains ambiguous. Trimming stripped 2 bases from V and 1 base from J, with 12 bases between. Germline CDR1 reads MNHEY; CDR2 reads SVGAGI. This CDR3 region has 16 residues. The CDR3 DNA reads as TGTGCCAGCAGTTACGACGCTCCGGGATCTGGAAACACCATATATTTT. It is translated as CASSYDAPGSGNTIYF.

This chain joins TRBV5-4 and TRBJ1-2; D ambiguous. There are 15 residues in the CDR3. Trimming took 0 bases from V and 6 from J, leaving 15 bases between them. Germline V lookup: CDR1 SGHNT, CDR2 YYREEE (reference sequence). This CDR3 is CASSLADILGDGYTF. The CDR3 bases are TGTGCCAGCAGCTTGGCCGACATCCTTGGGGATGGCTACACCTTC. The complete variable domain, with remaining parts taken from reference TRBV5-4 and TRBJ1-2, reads ETGVTQSPTHLIKTRGQQVTLRCSSQSGHNTVSWYQQALGQGPQFIFQYYREEENGRGNFPPRFSGLQFPNYSSELNVNALELDDSALYLCASSLADILGDGYTFGSGTRLTVV.

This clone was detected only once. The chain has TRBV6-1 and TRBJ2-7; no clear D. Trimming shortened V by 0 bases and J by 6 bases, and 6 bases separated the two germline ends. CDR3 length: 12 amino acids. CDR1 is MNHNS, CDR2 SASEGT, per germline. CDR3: CASSEASVEQYF. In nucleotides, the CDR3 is TGTGCCAGCAGTGAAGCCTCCGTCGAGCAGTACTTC.

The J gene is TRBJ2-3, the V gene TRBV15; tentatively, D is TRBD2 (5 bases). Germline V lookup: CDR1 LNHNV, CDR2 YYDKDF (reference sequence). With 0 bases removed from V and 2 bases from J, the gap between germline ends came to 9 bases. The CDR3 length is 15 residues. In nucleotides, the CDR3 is TGTGCCACCAGCAGAGATGCTAGCAACACAGATACGCAGTATTTT. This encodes CATSRDASNTDTQYF.